The rows below give T cell receptor beta chains drawn from one sample of a study of shared clonotypes between healthy human individuals. Some clones are missing from TCRdb's copy, which holds only in-frame ones; the method was immunoSEQ multiplex PCR. Among about 1 million clones, approximately 68% were seen once, and the ten largest hold about 1.5%. Sequencing was performed on memory CD4+ T cells sorted from blood. These TCRs come from a man between 18 and 35 years old in good health. Both conserved end residues are part of each CDR3. A D gene is named only where the DNA matches it firmly. Clone size, where shown, is once, few, many, or a class for clones that have expanded.

.	TRBV7-6	TRBD1	TRBJ2-5	TGTGCCAGCAGTTTAGGACAGGCGCAAGAGACCCAGTACTTC	CASSLGQAQETQYF
.	TRBV2	TRBD1	TRBJ2-7	TGTGCCAGCAGTGACCCGGGACAGGGGGCCTACGAGCAGTACTTC	CASSDPGQGAYEQYF
.	TRBV9	.	TRBJ2-4	TGTGCCAGCAGCGTAGCTCGTCCGCGGCTTCTCCCGAGGGATAGCATTCAGTACTTC	CASSVARPRLLPRDSIQYF
few	TRBV30	TRBD1	TRBJ2-2	TGTGCCTGGAGTCCGGGCAGGGGGAGTGCCGGGGAGCTGTTTTTT	CAWSPGRGSAGELFF
.	TRBV6-5	TRBD1	TRBJ2-7	TGTGCCAGCAGCCGGGGGACAGGCTACGAGCAGTACTTC	CASSRGTGYEQYF
once	TRBV25-1	TRBD1	TRBJ1-2	TGTGCCAGCAGCAACCCCGGACAGGGGATGGGCTACACCTTC	CASSNPGQGMGYTF
few	TRBV6-6	.	TRBJ1-1	TGTGCCAGCAGTTACTCGCCGGGGGGCACTGAAGCTTTCTTT	CASSYSPGGTEAFF
few	TRBV19	.	TRBJ1-2	TGTGCCAGTAGTCCCGGGGACCGGACCTCCTATGGCTACACCTTC	CASSPGDRTSYGYTF
.	TRBV7-8	.	TRBJ2-5	TGTGCCAGCAGCTTAGTGGCCGGGACTGGCGGGGAGACCCAGTACTTC	CASSLVAGTGGETQYF
.	TRBV5-1	TRBD2	TRBJ2-7	TGCGCCAGCAGCCCTAGCGGGTATTACGAGCAGTACTTC	CASSPSGYYEQYF
.	TRBV4-1	.	TRBJ1-1	TGCGCCAGCAGCCAAGGTCGGGTAACAACAGGGAACACTGAAGCTTTCTTT	CASSQGRVTTGNTEAFF
.	TRBV7-9	.	TRBJ2-6	TGTGCCAGCAGCTTGCTCGGCGTCTCTGGGGCCAACGTCCTGACTTTC	CASSLLGVSGANVLTF
.	TRBV7-2	.	TRBJ2-5	TGTGCCAGCAGCCAGCGGGCCCGTGAGACCCAGTACTTC	CASSQRARETQYF
.	TRBV10-2	.	TRBJ1-1	TGCGCCAGCAGTGAGTTAGGCGTAAGAGCTTTCTTT	CASSELGVRAFF
once	TRBV7-9	.	TRBJ2-3	TGTGCCAGCAGCGCAGGGGCCCGGTCCCCCGTTCAAGGTACGCAGTATTTT	CASSAGARSPVQGTQYF
few	TRBV4-1	TRBD1	TRBJ2-1	TGCGCCAGCAGCCAGGGGACAGGGAGCTACAATGAGCAGTTCTTC	CASSQGTGSYNEQFF
.	TRBV5-8	TRBD1	TRBJ2-1	TGTGCCAGCAGCTTAGGGGGCGATGAGCAGTTCTTC	CASSLGGDEQFF
.	TRBV6-1	TRBD1	TRBJ2-7	TGTGCCAGCCAAGAGGGACAGGGGCAGTACTTC	CASQEGQGQYF
few	TRBV6-6	TRBD1	TRBJ1-6	TGTGCCAGCAGTCACCCTGACAGGGGTGCTTCACCCCTCCACTTT	CASSHPDRGASPLHF
.	TRBV6-5	.	TRBJ2-1	TGTGCCAGCAGTTTAGTATCTTTGGGGGGATACAATGAGCAGTTCTTC	CASSLVSLGGYNEQFF
.	TRBV11-2	.	TRBJ1-1	TGTGCCAGCACCCCGGGACCTAAAGCTTTCTTT	CASTPGPKAFF
few	TRBV5-1	.	TRBJ2-7	TGCGCCAGCAGCTCCTTGGGGGCAGGGCCCTACGAGCAGTACTTC	CASSSLGAGPYEQYF
.	TRBV5-1	.	TRBJ1-1	TGCGCCAGCAGCTTGGAGTCAAATACCCCTGAAGCTTTCTTT	CASSLESNTPEAFF
.	TRBV18	.	TRBJ1-1	TGTGCCAGCTCACCACCCAGGTCTGGACCGGACCCTGAAGCTTTCTTT	CASSPPRSGPDPEAFF
few	TRBV19	.	TRBJ1-5	TGTGCCAGTAGAATGGGGGGGGCAGGGCAGCCCCAGCATTTT	CASRMGGAGQPQHF
.	TRBV9	.	TRBJ2-1	TGTGCCAGCAGCGTAGCCCTGGACAACTCCTACAATGAGCAGTTCTTC	CASSVALDNSYNEQFF
many	TRBV7-2	TRBD1	TRBJ2-7	TGTGCCAGCAGGTACCGGGACAGGGGTCACGAGCAGTACTTC	CASRYRDRGHEQYF
.	TRBV7-9	.	TRBJ2-1	TGTGCCAGCAGCCAAGGAGGGTACAATGAGCAGTTCTTC	CASSQGGYNEQFF
.	TRBV5-1	TRBD2	TRBJ2-1	TGCGCCAGCAGCCTAGCGGGGTCCAGCTACAATGAGCAGTTCTTC	CASSLAGSSYNEQFF
many	TRBV11-2	.	TRBJ2-5	TGTGCCAGCAGCTTACGACTCCAAGAGACCCAGTACTTC	CASSLRLQETQYF
.	TRBV11-2	TRBD1	TRBJ2-5	TGTGCCAGCAGCCCGAACCCAGGGGGCGCGCAGACCCAGTACTTC	CASSPNPGGAQTQYF
few	TRBV10-3	.	TRBJ1-1	TGTGCCATAAAGGGGTTGAACACTGAAGCTTTCTTT	CAIKGLNTEAFF
.	TRBV6-1	.	TRBJ1-5	TGTGCCAGCTCTGGACCCCGAAGTAATCAGCCCCAGCATTTT	CASSGPRSNQPQHF